This T cell receptor (beta chain) appears in the sequencing data of a study of OX40 agonist ivuxolimab in advanced cancers. Looking at the study overall: Patients were infused with ivuxolimab every 2 weeks at 0.01 to 10 mg/kg. Patients achieving partial responses numbered three: one hepatocellular carcinoma case and two cutaneous melanoma cases. Mean age about 60 years, range about 23 to 80; around 80% male.

Notes on the study in general: Undetermined was the antigen specificity of the expanded peripheral T cells.

This CDR3 has 17 residues. Looked up from germline, CDR1 is LNHDA and CDR2 is SQIVND (reference sequence). Between the trimmed V and J ends, which lost 7 bases and 3 bases, there was a span of 24 bases. This clone is a singleton in its sample. Its antigen is unknown. Repertoires were generated with immunoSEQ multiplex PCR, while TCRdb's copy carries only in-frame clones and drops some. This table holds some 99,000 clones, less than 95% found once. The specimen was CD4+ or CD8+ T cells sorted from blood, collected in a trial of the OX40 agonist ivuxolimab. The receptor's source is an adult with an advanced solid tumor such as melanoma, head and neck, liver or kidney cancer. This chain connects TRBV19 to TRBJ1-2; D gene unclear. CDR3 in DNA: TGTGCCAGTAATAAAGCCCTCCGTTGGATGGCGGACTATGGCTACACCTTC. This gives the protein CASNKALRWMADYGYTF.